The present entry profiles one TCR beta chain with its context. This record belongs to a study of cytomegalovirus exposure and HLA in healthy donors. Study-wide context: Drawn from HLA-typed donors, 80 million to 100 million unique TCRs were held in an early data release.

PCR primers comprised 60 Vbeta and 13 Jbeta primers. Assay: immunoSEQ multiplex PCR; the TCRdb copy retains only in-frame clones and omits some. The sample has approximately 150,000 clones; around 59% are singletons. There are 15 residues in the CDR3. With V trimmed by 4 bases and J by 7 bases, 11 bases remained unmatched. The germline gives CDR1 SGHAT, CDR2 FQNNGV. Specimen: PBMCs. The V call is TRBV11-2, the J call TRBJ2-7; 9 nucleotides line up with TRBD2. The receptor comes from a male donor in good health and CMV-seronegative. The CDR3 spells CASSSQERGVGEQYF. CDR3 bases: TGTGCCAGCAGCTCCCAGGAGCGGGGGGTTGGGGAGCAGTACTTC.